Below are 27 T cell receptor beta chains sequenced from a single sample in a study of cytotoxic CD8 clonotypes in ibrutinib-treated CLL. Assay: immunoSEQ multiplex PCR; the TCRdb copy retains only in-frame clones and omits some. The sample shows approximately 200,000 clones, about two thirds of them seen only once. This material consisted of PBMCs, taken after 24 months of ibrutinib treatment. The receptors shown here come from a human donor with chronic lymphocytic leukemia.

The chain combines TRBV6-6 with TRBJ1-2; a possible D gene is TRBD1 (5 bases). This CDR3 region has 12 residues. Germline CDR1 is MNHNY and CDR2 is SVGAGI (reference sequence). V was trimmed by 7 bases and J by 3 bases, leaving 9 bases between them. The CDR3 loop reads CASMEGYYGYTF. The CDR3 bases are TGTGCCAGCATGGAGGGGTACTATGGCTACACCTTC.

The V call is TRBV5-6, the J call TRBJ2-1; 13 positions match TRBD2. Germline loops: CDR1 SGHDT, CDR2 YYEEEE. V shed 0 bases and J 7 bases; nucleotides not matched to a gene: 7. The CDR3 spans 17 residues. DNA for the CDR3: TGTGCCAGCAGCTTGGGGTCTGGACTAGCGGGAGTTAATGAGCAGTTCTTC. Translated: CASSLGSGLAGVNEQFF.

The CDR3 loop is CASSPISGSEAFF. The CDR3 bases are TGTGCCAGCTCACCGATATCAGGTTCTGAAGCTTTCTTT. The chain couples TRBV18 to TRBJ1-1; D gene ambiguous. Trimming cost V 3 bases and J 6 bases, with 11 bases left between them. Germline V gene sequence: CDR1 KGHSH, CDR2 LQKENI. The CDR3 runs to 13 residues. Looking up the rest from reference TRBV18 and TRBJ1-1 gives the full variable domain: NAGVMQNPRHLVRRRGQEARLRCSPMKGHSHVYWYRQLPEEGLKFMVYLQKENIIDESGMPKERFSAEFPKEGPSILRIQQVVRGDSAAYFCASSPISGSEAFFGQGTRLTVV.

V usage is TRBV6-6 and J usage is TRBJ2-2; TRBD2 matches 8 bases. V lost 5 bases and J lost 5; bases outside the gene matches: 7. This CDR3 has 15 amino acids. From germline, CDR1 is MNHNY and CDR2 SVGAGI (reference sequence). The CDR3 bases are TGTGCCAGCAGTACGAGCGGGAGTGGGACCGGGGAGCTGTTTTTT. This sequence encodes CASSTSGSGTGELFF.

This sequence joins TRBV6-6 and TRBJ1-4; 8 nucleotides agree with TRBD1. V lost 1 base and J lost 8; bases outside the gene matches: 9. The CDR3 has 16 amino acids. Germline V gene data show CDR1 as MNHNY and CDR2 as SVGAGI (reference sequence). CDR3 DNA sequence: TGTGCCAGCAGTTACTTTGCAGGGGGCGTTGGGGAAAAACTGTTTTTT. It specifies CASSYFAGGVGEKLFF.

This chain links TRBV7-3 with TRBJ2-4; 7 bases line up with TRBD2. Per the germline V gene, CDR1 is SGHTA and CDR2 is FQGTGA. Trimming at V came to 4 bases and at J to 6 bases, leaving 9 bases not matched to a gene. The CDR3 sequence is 15 residues long. This CDR3 reads CASSSNAGDRNIQYF. In nucleotides, the CDR3 is TGTGCCAGCAGCTCAAATGCGGGGGATAGAAACATTCAGTACTTC.

The table lists this clone with a count of one. The chain links TRBV11-2 to TRBJ2-3; D possibly corresponds to TRBD2 (5 bases). Germline CDR1 and CDR2: SGHAT and FQNNGV. The CDR3 has 19 amino acids. The V and J ends lost 0 bases and 1 base respectively, with 20 bases between them. CDR3 in amino acids: CASSLEPTRAVRGTDTQYF. CDR3 DNA sequence: TGTGCCAGCAGCTTAGAACCCACGAGGGCCGTACGAGGCACAGATACGCAGTATTTT. Variable domain in full (rest from reference TRBV11-2 and TRBJ2-3): EAGVAQSPRYKIIEKRQSVAFWCNPISGHATLYWYQQILGQGPKLLIQFQNNGVVDDSQLPKDRFSAERLKGVDSTLKIQPAKLEDSAVYLCASSLEPTRAVRGTDTQYFGPGTRLTVL.

This clone was seen only a few times. The rearrangement joins TRBV6-6 to TRBJ2-1; 10 positions agree with TRBD2. V gave up 1 base and J gave up 8 bases; unmatched junction bases: 5. CDR3 length: 15 residues. Germline V lookup: CDR1 MNHNY, CDR2 SVGAGI (reference sequence). CDR3 nucleotides: TGTGCCAGCAGTTACTTCTCAGCGGGAGGGGATGAGCAGTTCTTC. Translating gives CASSYFSAGGDEQFF.

The chain is built from TRBV14 and TRBJ1-1, with TRBD1 identical over 11 bases. V lost 5 bases and J lost 5; bases outside the gene matches: 1. Looked up from germline, CDR1 is SGHDN and CDR2 is FVKESK. This CDR3 region has 13 residues. The chain's CDR3 is CASSGTGGTEAFF. CDR3 bases: TGTGCCAGCAGCGGGACAGGGGGTACTGAAGCTTTCTTT.

The chain has TRBV6-6 and TRBJ1-1, with D unclear. There are 11 residues in the CDR3. Between the trimmed V and J ends, which lost 2 bases and 5 bases, there was a span of 3 bases. The germline CDR1 and CDR2 sequences are MNHNY and SVGAGI (reference sequence). The CDR3 protein is CASSYGTEAFF. The CDR3 coding sequence is TGTGCCAGCAGTTACGGGACTGAAGCTTTCTTT.

V usage is TRBV18 and J usage is TRBJ1-1; 8 bases fit TRBD1. J was trimmed by 5 bases and V by 4 bases; bases with no gene match: 6. CDR3 length: 14 amino acids. CDR1 is KGHSH and CDR2 is LQKENI in the germline V gene. As DNA, the CDR3 is TGTGCCAGCTCACTAGGCAGGGGGCTTACTGAAGCTTTCTTT. Protein sequence: CASSLGRGLTEAFF.

The chain links TRBV28 to TRBJ2-7; 7 bases match TRBD2. Germline V lookup: CDR1 MDHEN, CDR2 SYDVKM. The CDR3 extends over 9 amino acids. This CDR3 is CASGHEQYF. The CDR3 DNA sequence: TGTGCTAGCGGGCACGAGCAGTACTTC.

This clone has a handful of counts. Here the CDR3 reads CASSVSRVNTEAFF. Here the CDR3 DNA reads TGTGCCAGCAGTGTGAGCAGGGTGAACACTGAAGCTTTCTTT. The V gene is TRBV27, the J gene TRBJ1-1; D is perhaps TRBD1 (5 bases). The V end lost 5 bases, the J end lost 0 bases, and 10 bases lay between the germline ends. Per germline, CDR1 MNHEY and CDR2 SMNVEV (reference sequence). This CDR3 is 14 amino acids long.

This clone is a singleton in its sample. The V and J genes are TRBV7-2 and TRBJ2-3; TRBD2 agrees at 10 bases. V dropped 5 bases and J dropped 0; count of bases not matched to a gene: 8. Germline V CDR1 and CDR2: SGHTA, FQGNSA. There are 17 residues in the CDR3. CDR3: CASSDRLAGISTDTQYF. The CDR3 region has the DNA TGTGCCAGCAGCGATCGACTAGCGGGTATTAGCACAGATACGCAGTATTTT.

This chain joins TRBV4-1 and TRBJ2-2; tentatively, D is TRBD1 (5 bases). Trimming removed 6 bases at V and 2 bases at J, with 7 bases between. Germline V CDR1 and CDR2: MGHRA, YSYEKL. The CDR3 has 13 residues. CDR3 in amino acids: CASSRTNTGELFF. The CDR3 DNA follows: TGCGCCAGCAGTCGGACAAACACCGGGGAGCTGTTTTTT.

This chain uses TRBV28 with TRBJ1-3; unclear D gene. CDR3 length: 14 amino acids. V was cut by 2 bases and J by 0 bases, with 5 bases left in between. Germline V gives CDR1 MDHEN, CDR2 SYDVKM. CDR3 protein: CASSLHTSGNTIYF. CDR3 in DNA: TGTGCCAGCAGTTTACACACCTCTGGAAACACCATATATTTT.

This clone turned up a few times. This chain uses TRBV12-5 with TRBJ1-5, with a weak D call TRBD1 (5 bases). V lost 6 bases, J lost 6 bases, and 18 bases lay in between. The CDR3 is made up of 15 amino acids. Per the germline V gene, CDR1 is LGHNT and CDR2 is FRNRAP. The CDR3 sequence is CASGEPQGMGQPQHF. The CDR3 DNA reads TGTGCTAGTGGAGAACCGCAGGGAATGGGTCAGCCCCAGCATTTT. The full variable domain, its missing parts supplied by reference TRBV12-5 and TRBJ1-5, is DARVTQTPRHKVTEMGQEVTMRCQPILGHNTVFWYRQTMMQGLELLAYFRNRAPLDDSGMPKDRFSAEMPDATLATLKIQPSEPRDSAVYFCASGEPQGMGQPQHFGDGTRLSIL.

J is TRBJ2-5 and V is TRBV28, with TRBD1 matching over 10 bases. Germline CDR1 and CDR2: MDHEN and SYDVKM. Trimming took 2 bases from V and 5 from J; bases not matched to a gene: 8. This CDR3 is built from 16 residues. CDR3 region: CASSLLTGGSGETQYF. CDR3 nucleotides: TGTGCCAGCAGTTTACTGACAGGGGGCTCTGGGGAGACCCAGTACTTC.

This clone was recorded a few times. The rearrangement links TRBV28 to TRBJ2-7; TRBD2 might be the D (5 bases). CDR1 MDHEN and CDR2 SYDVKM come from the germline V gene. The CDR3 is 11 residues long. Deletions cut 6 bases from V and 7 bases from J, with 10 bases between. Here the CDR3 DNA reads TGTGCCAGCAGCACTAGGTGGGAGCAGTACTTC. This gives the protein CASSTRWEQYF.

This clone was found a few times. V and J are TRBV5-1 and TRBJ2-3, with 9 nucleotides matching TRBD2. Germline V CDR1 and CDR2: SGHRS, YFSETQ. V gave up 2 bases and J gave up 1 base; unmatched junction bases: 5. This CDR3 spans 16 amino acids. The CDR3 DNA sequence: TGCGCCAGCAGCTTCCTCCCTAGCGGGGGCACAGATACGCAGTATTTT. Translation gives CASSFLPSGGTDTQYF.

The chain couples TRBV28 to TRBJ2-7; 7 nucleotides align to TRBD2. This CDR3 has 13 amino acids. Trimming removed 6 bases from V and 0 bases from J; junction bases left unmatched: 2. Germline assignment: CDR1 MDHEN and CDR2 SYDVKM. CDR3 coding DNA: TGTGCCAGCAGAGGGACTAACTCCTACGAGCAGTACTTC. Translation: CASRGTNSYEQYF.

The V and J genes are TRBV5-1 and TRBJ2-7, with 8 nucleotides matching TRBD2. From germline, CDR1 is SGHRS and CDR2 YFSETQ. The CDR3 has 15 amino acids. V was pared by 0 bases and J by 2 bases, with 4 bases of the junction left unmatched. CDR3 sequence reads: CASSLVGGRTYEQYF. In DNA form, the CDR3 reads TGCGCCAGCAGCTTGGTTGGCGGGAGGACCTACGAGCAGTACTTC.

This clone was seen only a few times. The chain links TRBV30 to TRBJ1-5; D gene ambiguous. Trimming shortened V by 6 bases and J by 2 bases, and 14 bases separated the two germline ends. The germline V gene has CDR1 GTSNPN and CDR2 SVGIG (reference sequence). The CDR3 runs 14 residues. The CDR3 is CACGRGTGNQPQHF. CDR3 sequence (DNA): TGTGCCTGTGGACGGGGTACCGGCAATCAGCCCCAGCATTTT.

The chain joins TRBV7-3 to TRBJ2-3, with D hard to call. V lost 2 bases and J 4 bases, leaving 4 bases between the germline ends. Per germline, CDR1 SGHTA and CDR2 FQGTGA. This CDR3 is built from 12 residues. CDR3 in amino acids: CASSLGADTQYF. The CDR3 DNA reads TGTGCCAGCAGCTTAGGTGCAGATACGCAGTATTTT.

The chain carries TRBV2 and TRBJ2-6; D gene uncertain. Trimming cost V 6 bases and J 4 bases, with 4 bases left between them. The germline CDR1 and CDR2 sequences are SNHLY and FYNNEI. The CDR3 is 12 residues long. Here the CDR3 DNA reads TGTGCCAGCAGGTCCGGGGCCAACGTCCTGACTTTC. It yields the protein CASRSGANVLTF.

The J gene is TRBJ1-4, the V gene TRBV9; 9 bases map to TRBD1. The CDR3 contains 16 residues. V lost 4 bases to trimming and J lost 3 bases; unmatched junction nucleotides: 7. CDR1 and CDR2 (germline): SGDLS, YYNGEE. The CDR3 region is CASSNPGQGSNEKLFF. DNA of the CDR3: TGTGCCAGCAGCAATCCGGGACAGGGATCTAATGAAAAACTGTTTTTT. The variable domain in full, with the rest retrieved from reference TRBV9 and TRBJ1-4, is DSGVTQTPKHLITATGQRVTLRCSPRSGDLSVYWYQQSLDQGLQFLIQYYNGEERAKGNILERFSAQQFPDLHSELNLSSLELGDSALYFCASSNPGQGSNEKLFFGSGTQLSVL.

The CDR3 loop is CASSQTGQWVAELFF. In DNA, the CDR3 is TGCGCCAGCAGCCAAACAGGGCAGTGGGTCGCGGAGCTGTTTTTT. The gene calls are TRBV4-3 and TRBJ2-2, with a tentative D call TRBD1 (6 bases). The CDR3 extends over 15 amino acids. The V gene's germline CDR1 is LGHNA and CDR2 YSLEER. Trimming removed 2 bases from V and 10 bases from J, with 17 bases in between.